Below are 2 T cell receptor beta chains sequenced from a single sample in a study of T cell repertoires in cytomegalovirus infection. These receptors are not linked to any known antigen. One entry per CDR3 protein results from TCRdb running MiXCR on the reads. This table has approximately 470,000 distinct CDR3 sequences, about 39% appearing once. The sample here was cultured PBMCs, taken from culture after CMV antigen stimulation. The receptors come from a human donor in good health (CMV status not recorded). Some clones in this sample may be carry-over from other donors' samples.

The chain is built from TRBV7-6 and TRBJ1-1; no firm D call. CDR3 length: 15 residues. Germline loops: CDR1 SGHVS, CDR2 FNYEAQ. Trimming pared 5 bases from V and 0 bases from J, leaving 13 bases between. CDR3 loop: CASSARRGLNTEAFF. The CDR3, as DNA: TGTGCCAGCAGCGCGCGCCGGGGATTGAACACTGAAGCTTTCTTT.

The rearrangement joins TRBV7-2 to TRBJ1-2; 7 positions match TRBD1. Trimming removed 4 bases from V and 2 bases from J; junction bases left unmatched: 7. The CDR3 sequence is 15 residues long. Germline loops: CDR1 SGHTA, CDR2 FQGNSA. The CDR3 loop reads CASSSDRDRNYGYTF. The DNA of the CDR3 is TGTGCCAGCAGCTCCGACAGGGATCGGAACTATGGCTACACCTTC.